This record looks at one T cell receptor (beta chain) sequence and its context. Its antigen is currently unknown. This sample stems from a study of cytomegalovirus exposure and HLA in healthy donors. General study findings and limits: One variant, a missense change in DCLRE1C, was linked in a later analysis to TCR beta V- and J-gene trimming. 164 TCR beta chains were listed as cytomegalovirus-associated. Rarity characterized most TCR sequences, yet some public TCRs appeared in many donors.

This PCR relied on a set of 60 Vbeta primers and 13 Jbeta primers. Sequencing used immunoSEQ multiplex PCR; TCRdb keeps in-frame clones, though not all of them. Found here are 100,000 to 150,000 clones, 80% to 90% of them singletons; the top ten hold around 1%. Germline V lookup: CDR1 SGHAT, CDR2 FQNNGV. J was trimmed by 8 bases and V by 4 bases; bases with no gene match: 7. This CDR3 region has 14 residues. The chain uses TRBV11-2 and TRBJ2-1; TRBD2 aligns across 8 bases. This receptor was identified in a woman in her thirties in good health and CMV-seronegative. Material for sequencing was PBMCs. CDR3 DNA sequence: TGTGCCAGCAGCTCGGGACTAGTAGTCCATGAGCAGTTCTTC. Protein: CASSSGLVVHEQFF. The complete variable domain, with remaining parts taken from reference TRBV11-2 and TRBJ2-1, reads EAGVAQSPRYKIIEKRQSVAFWCNPISGHATLYWYQQILGQGPKLLIQFQNNGVVDDSQLPKDRFSAERLKGVDSTLKIQPAKLEDSAVYLCASSSGLVVHEQFFGPGTRLTVL.